The present T cell receptor (beta chain) was sequenced within a study of cytomegalovirus exposure and HLA in healthy donors. Findings and limits, study-wide: Most likely, a cluster of highly shared sequence variants arose as a sequencing artifact. An analysis done earlier found most TCR beta V segments productive about 90% or about 30% of the time.

V was trimmed by 2 bases and J by 3 bases, leaving 13 bases between them. The CDR3 runs 15 residues. Germline assignment: CDR1 LNHDA and CDR2 SQIVND (reference sequence). The PCR was carried out with 60 Vbeta primers and 13 Jbeta primers. This table comes from immunoSEQ multiplex PCR, and its TCRdb copy is limited to in-frame clones, with some not included. Altogether 150,000 to 200,000 clones are present, about 87% being singletons, with the ten largest covering about 1.7%. On this clone: The target antigen is unknown.

The clonotype comes from a woman aged 18-35 years in good health and CMV-seronegative. The material sequenced was PBMCs. The chain couples TRBV19 to TRBJ1-2; D gene uncertain. The CDR3 sequence is CASSIPPGSDYGYTF. In DNA, the CDR3 is TGTGCCAGTAGTATACCACCCGGAAGCGACTATGGCTACACCTTC.